This T cell receptor beta chain was recorded in a study of regulatory T cells in long-lasting Graves disease. Study observations and caveats: It was in persistent disease that TRBV28, TRBJ1-2 and TRBJ2-5 were favored.

Worth noting for this clonotype: Its antigen is unidentified.

Building the TCR beta libraries relied on iRepertoire HTBI primers, and CDR3 regions underwent Arm-PCR. TCRdb re-analysed the multiplex PCR reads in MiXCR, keeping a single row per CDR3 protein. The profile shows 500,000 or so distinct CDR3 sequences, 12% to 15% of them singletons. The sample's time point: newly diagnosed GD, antithyroid drugs for less than 3 months. The authors made the TCR library using RNA they extracted from PBMCs. The guidelines of the American Thyroid Association were the basis for diagnosing Graves' disease. The length of the CDR3 is 16 residues. The V segment lost 4 bases and the J segment 2 bases; nucleotides outside the gene matches: 11. Germline CDR1 is SGDLS and CDR2 is YYNGEE. These same data were also listed under a study on T cells in Graves' hyperthyroidism and ophthalmopathy. That report notes: The patients, who ranged from 18 to 65 in age, presented with newly diagnosed hyperthyroidism lasting under 2 months. Clinical symptoms, serum thyroxine and TRAb, thyroid ultrasound and orbital computed tomography together formed the diagnostic basis.

This clonotype originated in a woman in her 50s with Graves disease. Material: peripheral blood mononuclear cells (PBMCs), obtained at new diagnosis, from a patient treated with antithyroid drugs. The V and J genes are TRBV9 and TRBJ2-5, with 7 nucleotides matching TRBD1. The CDR3 bases are TGTGCCAGCAGCCCAACGACAGGGCTGGCACAAGAGACCCAGTACTTC. This gives the protein CASSPTTGLAQETQYF.